These 5 T cell receptor beta chains were sequenced from one sample in a study of cytomegalovirus exposure and HLA in healthy donors (dated 2017 in TCRdb). The library was built by means of the immunoSEQ multiplex PCR assay. For the multiplex PCR, a mixture combining 60 forward primers for TCR Vbeta segments and 13 reverse primers for TCR Jbeta segments was used. The immuneACCESS repertoire file appears here via TCRdb, limited to in-frame rearrangements. These files lack a portion of the clones; in checked studies, under half of the deficit traces to unresolved V genes, and the cause of the others is not known. The table for this sample lists fewer than 120,000 clones; approximately 86% of them were counted only once. Of the sample, about 1.7% falls within the top ten clones. The sample comprised PBMCs. These receptors originate from a man aged 35 to 55 in good health and CMV-seronegative.

The chain links TRBV5-1 to TRBJ2-1; the match to TRBD2 covers 9 bases. The CDR3 contains 14 residues. CDR1 and CDR2 from the germline V gene are SGHRS and YFSETQ. With 2 bases clipped from V and 9 bases from J, the junction kept 6 bases outside the gene matches. The CDR3, as DNA: TGCGCCAGCAGCTTTGCGGGGGGGCATATTGAGCAGTTCTTC. Translating gives CASSFAGGHIEQFF. The whole variable domain, remainder taken from reference TRBV5-1 and TRBJ2-1, is KAGVTQTPRYLIKTRGQQVTLSCSPISGHRSVSWYQQTPGQGLQFLFEYFSETQRNKGNFPGRFSGRQFSNSRSEMNVSTLELGDSALYLCASSFAGGHIEQFFGPGTRLTVL.

The chain combines TRBV4-2 with TRBJ1-2, with D perhaps matching TRBD1 (5 bases). CDR1 is LGHNA and CDR2 is YNFKEQ in the germline V gene. This CDR3 has 13 amino acids. The germline V and J ends were trimmed by 3 bases and 7 bases, with 12 bases remaining between them. The CDR3 nucleotides are TGTGCCAGCAGCCAGGGGGGGTTTACTGGCTACACCTTC. Translation gives CASSQGGFTGYTF.

This clone was detected only a few times. The CDR3 sequence: CASSLGGSSGGYNEQFF. The DNA of the CDR3 is TGTGCCAGCAGCTTAGGTGGGTCTAGCGGGGGGTACAATGAGCAGTTCTTC. The rearrangement links TRBV7-2 to TRBJ2-1, with 11 bases aligning to TRBD2. Germline lookup yields CDR1 SGHTA and CDR2 FQGNSA. The CDR3 covers 17 residues. The V segment lost 1 base and the J segment 4 bases; nucleotides outside the gene matches: 6.

In this sample, this clone turned up once. This chain connects TRBV5-1 to TRBJ2-7; maybe TRBD2 (6 bases). CDR3 length: 13 amino acids. Germline V gene lookup returns CDR1 SGHRS and CDR2 YFSETQ. V lost 9 bases and J 7 bases, leaving 20 bases between the germline ends. CDR3 DNA: TGCGCCACGCAACCGGACATCGGGGGTGAGCAGTACTTC. This gives the protein CATQPDIGGEQYF.

CDR3 in DNA: TGCGCCAGCACCCCAGGGGGCAGGTCCGGGGAGCTGTTTTTT. This sequence encodes CASTPGGRSGELFF. The V gene is TRBV5-1, the J gene TRBJ2-2; 8 bases align to TRBD1. CDR1 is SGHRS, CDR2 YFSETQ, per germline. V gave up 6 bases and J gave up 6 bases; unmatched junction bases: 7. The CDR3 runs 14 residues.